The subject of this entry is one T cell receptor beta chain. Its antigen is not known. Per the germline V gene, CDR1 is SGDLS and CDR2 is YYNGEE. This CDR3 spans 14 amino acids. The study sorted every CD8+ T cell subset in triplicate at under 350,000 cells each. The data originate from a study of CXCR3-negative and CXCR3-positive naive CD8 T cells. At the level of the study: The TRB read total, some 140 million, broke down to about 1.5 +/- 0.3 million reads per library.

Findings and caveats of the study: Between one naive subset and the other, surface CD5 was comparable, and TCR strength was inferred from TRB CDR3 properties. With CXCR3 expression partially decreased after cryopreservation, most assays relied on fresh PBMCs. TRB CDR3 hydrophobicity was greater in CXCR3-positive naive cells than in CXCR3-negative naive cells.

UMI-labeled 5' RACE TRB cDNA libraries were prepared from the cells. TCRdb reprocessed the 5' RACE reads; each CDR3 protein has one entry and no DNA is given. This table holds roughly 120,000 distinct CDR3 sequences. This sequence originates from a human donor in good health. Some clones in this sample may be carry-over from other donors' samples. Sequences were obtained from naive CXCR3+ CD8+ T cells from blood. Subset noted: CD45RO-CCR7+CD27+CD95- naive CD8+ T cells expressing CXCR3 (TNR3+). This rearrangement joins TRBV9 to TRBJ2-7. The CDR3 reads CASSVGGDGYEQYF.